Sequencing of this T cell receptor beta chain was carried out in a study of regulatory T cells in long-lasting Graves disease. As to time point: persistent/refractory GD, antithyroid drugs over 5 years with positive TRAb. RNA from PBMCs was the source of the TCR library. The CDR3 loop spans 16 amino acids. Germline CDR1 and CDR2: MNHEY and SMNVEV (reference sequence). Concerning this clonotype itself: What it binds is not known. One end of the junction is discordant with germline, which a read error may explain.

Researchers made TCR beta libraries by using iRepertoire HTBI primers and running Arm-PCR on CDR3 regions. TCRdb reprocessed the multiplex PCR reads via MiXCR and lists one record per CDR3 protein. The sample has hundreds of thousands of distinct CDR3 sequences, approximately 29% seen once. Study-wide points: Accuracy was perhaps lowered by the small sample size. The number of shared public clonotypes was higher in persistent patients (around 2,700) than new patients (approximately 1,000). Favored usage of TRBV28, TRBJ1-2 and TRBJ2-5 was recorded in persistent disease.

The specimen comprised peripheral blood mononuclear cells (PBMCs), sampled when the disease was refractory, from a patient treated with antithyroid drugs. This clonotype was obtained from a female donor with Graves disease. The gene calls are TRBV27 and TRBJ2-7, with TRBD2 matching 13 bases. Written as DNA, the CDR3 is TGTGCCAGCAGTTTAGACCCCGGACTAGCGGGAGCCCCAGTCAACTTC. It is translated as CASSLDPGLAGAPVNF.